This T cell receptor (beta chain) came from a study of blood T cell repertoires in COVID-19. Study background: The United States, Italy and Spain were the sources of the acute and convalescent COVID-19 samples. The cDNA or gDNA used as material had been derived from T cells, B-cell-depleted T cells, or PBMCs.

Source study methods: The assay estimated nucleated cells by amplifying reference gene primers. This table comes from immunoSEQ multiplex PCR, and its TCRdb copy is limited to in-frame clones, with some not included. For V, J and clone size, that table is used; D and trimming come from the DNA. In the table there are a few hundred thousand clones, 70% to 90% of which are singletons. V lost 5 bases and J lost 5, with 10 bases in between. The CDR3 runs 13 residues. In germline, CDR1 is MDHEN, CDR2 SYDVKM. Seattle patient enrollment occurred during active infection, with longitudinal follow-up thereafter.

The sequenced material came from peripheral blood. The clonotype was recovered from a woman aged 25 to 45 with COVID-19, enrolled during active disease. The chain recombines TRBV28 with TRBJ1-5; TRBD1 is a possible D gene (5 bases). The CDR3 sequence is CASSKTGYQPQHF. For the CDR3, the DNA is TGTGCCAGCAGTAAAACAGGTTATCAGCCCCAGCATTTT.